This TCR beta chain emerged from a study of blood T cell repertoires in COVID-19. As for the study in general: Samples of COVID-19 (acute and convalescent) were obtained from the United States, Italy and Spain. The analysed material was cDNA or gDNA that came from T cells, B-cell-depleted T cells, or PBMCs.

Per the original methods: Estimation of nucleated cell counts relied on the amplification of reference gene primers. This table comes from immunoSEQ multiplex PCR, and its TCRdb copy is limited to in-frame clones, with some not included. The V and J calls and clone size were taken over from that table, and D and trimming were inferred from the DNA. The sample records 200,000 to 250,000 clones, approximately 83% being singletons. V lost 3 bases to trimming and J lost 3 bases, with 10 bases between them. This CDR3 has 14 amino acids. Looked up from germline, CDR1 is SGHNT and CDR2 is YYREEE (reference sequence).

Sequencing was carried out using peripheral blood. The sequence was collected from a man aged 25-45 years who had recovered from COVID-19. The chain employs TRBV5-4 and TRBJ1-3; TRBD1 might be the D (5 bases). CDR3 nucleotides: TGTGCCAGCAGCTCGGGACTCGATGGAAACACCATATATTTT. Its protein product is CASSSGLDGNTIYF.